The clone carrying this T cell receptor beta chain was seen a handful of times. Through a sample-barcoded 5' primer and a J-beta primer mix, a second PCR was run for roughly 6 to 11 cycles. TCRdb independently ran MiXCR on the 5' RACE reads; one entry per CDR3 protein. The sample gives about 780,000 distinct CDR3 sequences, approximately 65% of which show up once; roughly 25% is in the top ten. This specimen belongs to a study of blood T cells in healthy people across ages. The V gene end was trimmed by 5 bases and the J gene end by 1 base; junction bases not matched to a gene: 6. This CDR3 region has 15 residues. Germline loops: CDR1 KGHSH, CDR2 LQKENI.

This clonotype was sampled from a man aged 25-40 years in good health. This sequence joins TRBV18 and TRBJ2-3; 7 bases map to TRBD1. Sequences were obtained from blood. CDR3 coding DNA: TGTGCCAGCTCAGCCAGGACAGGCCGCACAGATACGCAGTATTTT. Its protein is CASSARTGRTDTQYF.